These T cell receptor beta chains were read from a single sample in a study of breast tumors, draining lymph nodes, adjacent tissues. Via MiXCR, TCRdb re-called the multiplex PCR reads, giving one row per CDR3 protein. The table lists 250,000 or so distinct CDR3 sequences, more than 30% of them singletons. Sequences were obtained from axillary lymph node tissue. These receptors were obtained from a female donor with breast cancer. Some clones in this sample may be carry-over from other donors' samples. Each CDR3 is given with its conserved first and last residue. The D gene is left open where the match is weak. Clone sizes are given selectively: once, few, many, or a class where the clone is expanded.

j_gene | d_gene | v_gene | abundance | CDR3nt | CDR3aa
TRBJ1-5 | . | TRBV7-8 | many | TGTGCCAGCAGCCCTAGACAGTACAATCAGCCCCAGCATTTT | CASSPRQYNQPQHF
TRBJ2-5 | . | TRBV11-2 | many | TGTGCCAGCAGCTTAGATCCAATGGGACTCGAGGAGACCCAGTACTTC | CASSLDPMGLEETQYF
TRBJ1-2 | TRBD1 | TRBV27 | . | TGTGCCAGCTCAGACAGGGGTTTAGCTAGCTATGGCTACACCTTC | CASSDRGLASYGYTF
TRBJ2-5 | . | TRBV5-1 | many | TGCGCCAGCAGCAATGCGCCCGGGACGGAAGAGACCCAGTACTTC | CASSNAPGTEETQYF
TRBJ2-7 | TRBD1 | TRBV20-1 | many | TGCAGTGCTAACCCAGGACAGGCTCCCTACGAGCAGTACTTC | CSANPGQAPYEQYF
TRBJ1-5 | . | TRBV6-6 | many | TGTGCCAGCAGTTCAGAACAGGGAATGAGCAATCAGCCCCAGCATTTT | CASSSEQGMSNQPQHF
TRBJ2-5 | . | TRBV15 | many | TGTGCCACCAGCGAAGGGAGAGAGACCCAGTACTTC | CATSEGRETQYF
TRBJ1-6 | . | TRBV6-1 | few | TGTGCCAGCAGTCCCCGGGACATATCTTCAGATGGGAATTCACCCCTCCACTTT | CASSPRDISSDGNSPLHF
TRBJ1-2 | TRBD1 | TRBV7-2 | many | TGTGCCAGCAGCTTGGACAGGTCGGACTATGGCTACACCTTC | CASSLDRSDYGYTF
TRBJ2-2 | TRBD2 | TRBV6-1 | . | TGTGCCAGCAGCCCACCAGCGGGAGGACTCACCGGGGAGCTGCTTTTT | CASSPPAGGLTGELLF
TRBJ2-3 | TRBD2 | TRBV5-1 | many | TGCGCCAGCAGCTTGGCCCGAACTAGCGGGAGATTCTCAGATACGCAGTATTTT | CASSLARTSGRFSDTQYF
TRBJ1-2 | . | TRBV24-1 | many | TGTGCCACCAGTGAGGGAAGCGCCGTGACCTTC | CATSEGSAVTF
TRBJ2-3 | . | TRBV12-3/TRBV12-4 | few | TGTGCCAGCAGTTTCGCGCTTCGGCTAGCCGCCGGTACGCAGTATTTT | CASSFALRLAAGTQYF
TRBJ1-1 | TRBD1 | TRBV10-2 | . | TGCGCCAGCAGTGAGTTGACAGGGGCTTTCTTT | CASSELTGAFF
TRBJ2-1 | . | TRBV25-1 | many | TGTGCCAGCAGTTGGACCGGGAGCAATGAGCAGTTCTTC | CASSWTGSNEQFF
TRBJ2-7 | . | TRBV7-2 | many | TGTGCCAGCAGCTTAGTTTTAGGGGGCTACGAGCAGTACTTC | CASSLVLGGYEQYF
TRBJ1-5 | . | TRBV10-2 | many | TGCGCCAGCAGTGAGTCGGCAGGGAATATTAACAATCAGCCCCAGCATTTT | CASSESAGNINNQPQHF
TRBJ2-5 | TRBD1 | TRBV24-1 | many | TGTGCCACCAGTGAATGGGGACAGGGGATTGAAGAGACCCAGTACTTC | CATSEWGQGIEETQYF
TRBJ1-2 | . | TRBV14 | many | TGTGCCAGCAGCGAGGGACGTGTTCTTTCAGAAGGCTACACCTTC | CASSEGRVLSEGYTF
TRBJ2-3 | . | TRBV6-5 | many | TGTGCCAGCAGTTTAACAGCCGATCGTACGCAGTATTTT | CASSLTADRTQYF
TRBJ1-4 | . | TRBV19 | many | TGTGCCAGTACCACAGGGAGTAATGAAAAACTGTTTTTT | CASTTGSNEKLFF
TRBJ2-2 | TRBD1 | TRBV25-1 | . | TGTGCCAGCACCTCGGGACAGGGGAGCGGGGAGCTGTTTTTT | CASTSGQGSGELFF
TRBJ2-7 | . | TRBV20-1 | many | TGCAGTGCTATGACAGAAACCTACGAGCAGTACTTC | CSAMTETYEQYF
TRBJ2-3 | TRBD2 | TRBV20-1 | many | TGCAGTGCTAGTTCGGCTAGCGGGTCGTCAGATACGCAGTATTTT | CSASSASGSSDTQYF
TRBJ2-1 | TRBD2 | TRBV12-3/TRBV12-4 | many | TGTGCCAGCAGTTTAGGGGTGACTAGCGGGTTCAATGAGCAGTTCTTC | CASSLGVTSGFNEQFF
TRBJ2-1 | TRBD1 | TRBV19 | many | TGTGCCAGTAGGGGACAGGGGGCAACGGGCAATGAGCAGTTCTTC | CASRGQGATGNEQFF
TRBJ2-5 | . | TRBV20-1 | many | TGCAGTGCTAGGGCAGTAGCCGGTGAGACCCAGTACTTC | CSARAVAGETQYF
TRBJ2-2 | . | TRBV11-3 | many | TGTGCCAGCAGCACAGTGTCCCGGGTTGCCGGGGAGCTGTTTTTT | CASSTVSRVAGELFF
TRBJ2-3 | TRBD1 | TRBV20-1 | . | TGCAGTGCTAGGGGCGGGACAGGGGATACGCAGTATTTT | CSARGGTGDTQYF
TRBJ2-7 | . | TRBV4-1 | many | TGCGCCAGCAGCCAAGCGGTAGGGGGCGAGCAGTACTTC | CASSQAVGGEQYF
TRBJ2-7 | . | TRBV29-1 | many | TGCAGCGTTGAAAACCCGACTGGAACTTACGAGCAGTACTTC | CSVENPTGTYEQYF
TRBJ2-2 | TRBD2 | TRBV12-3/TRBV12-4 | many | TGTGCCAGCAGTTTCACTAGCGGGATGTTGTCCGGGGAGCTGTTTTTT | CASSFTSGMLSGELFF
TRBJ2-1 | TRBD2 | TRBV19 | . | TGTGCCAGTAGTATAGAAACTAGCGGGAGGTCTTACAATGAGCAGTTCTTC | CASSIETSGRSYNEQFF
TRBJ2-7 | . | TRBV3-2 | . | TGTGCCAGCAGCTGCCAGGAAGCAGAGCAGTACTTC | CASSCQEAEQYF
TRBJ2-1 | . | TRBV2 | many | TGTGCCAGCACCCGTTTCGGAAGTCCCATTCAAGGTACCTACAATGAGCAGTTCTTC | CASTRFGSPIQGTYNEQFF
TRBJ2-7 | . | TRBV27 | . | TGTGCCAGCACTCCAGCGGGACACAGCTACGAGCAGTACTTC | CASTPAGHSYEQYF
TRBJ2-7 | . | TRBV29-1 | many | TGCAGCGGAGGAGGGGGAGGGTCGGGCTACGAGCAGTACTTC | CSGGGGGSGYEQYF
TRBJ2-1 | TRBD2 | TRBV7-8 | many | TGTGCCAGCAGCCGAACTAGCGGGAGTGTTCGGTACAATGAGCAGTTCTTC | CASSRTSGSVRYNEQFF
TRBJ2-7 | . | TRBV6-1 | many | TGTGCCAGCAGTGAAGTAGGGTCGTGGTACTTC | CASSEVGSWYF
TRBJ2-1 | TRBD2 | TRBV11-3 | . | TGTGCCAGCAGCCCCGCTAGCGGTTATTACAATGAGCAGTTCTTC | CASSPASGYYNEQFF
TRBJ2-1 | . | TRBV10-3 | . | TGTGCCAGCAGTTTATCCTTATATTTGGACCTTCAGTTCTTC | CASSLSLYLDLQFF
TRBJ1-6 | TRBD1 | TRBV7-9 | medium-sized | TGTGCCAGCAGCTCCGGGACAGGGGTTAAATCACCCCTCCACTTT | CASSSGTGVKSPLHF
TRBJ2-5 | . | TRBV12-3/TRBV12-4 | . | TGTGCCAGCAGTTTAGTGGGAGACGAGACCCAGTACTTC | CASSLVGDETQYF
TRBJ1-6 | . | TRBV28 | many | TGTGCCAGCAGTTGGGGGGGCATCTCCTATAATTCACCCCTCCACTTT | CASSWGGISYNSPLHF
TRBJ2-5 | TRBD2 | TRBV12-5 | many | TGTGCTAGTACGGGACTAGGATGGGAAGAGACCCAGTACTTC | CASTGLGWEETQYF
TRBJ2-6 | . | TRBV19 | many | TGTGCCAGTAGCCCAGAGAGCTCTGGGGCCAACGTCCTGACTTTC | CASSPESSGANVLTF
TRBJ2-7 | TRBD2 | TRBV19 | many | TGTGCCAGTAGTACGGAAGCGGGAGGGCCTTACGAGCAGTACTTC | CASSTEAGGPYEQYF
TRBJ2-1 | . | TRBV5-1 | many | TGCGCCAGCAGCGTGGGGCCCAGGGCTAATGAGCAGTTCTTC | CASSVGPRANEQFF